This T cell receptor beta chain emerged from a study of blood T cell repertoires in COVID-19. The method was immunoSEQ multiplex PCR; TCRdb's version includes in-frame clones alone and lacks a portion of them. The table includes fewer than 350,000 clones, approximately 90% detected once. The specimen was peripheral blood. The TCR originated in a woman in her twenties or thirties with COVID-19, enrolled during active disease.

This CDR3 reads CASSGAGGPTNTEAFF. The CDR3, as DNA: TGTGCCAGCAGTGGGGCCGGAGGACCGACGAACACTGAAGCTTTCTTT. The chain uses TRBV25-1 and TRBJ1-1; D not certain. V shed 4 bases and J shed 1 base, with 16 bases lying between them. This CDR3 spans 16 amino acids. Germline CDR1 reads MGHDK; CDR2 reads SYGVNS.